This T cell receptor (beta chain) stems from a study of a mutant IDH1 vaccine in newly diagnosed glioma. Across the whole study: Earlier care involved radiotherapy, temozolomide, or both, and the majority received both.

Time point given: baseline, week 1 (first vaccination visit). Treatment: pre-vaccination baseline after standard-of-care therapy. The table came from immunoSEQ multiplex PCR; TCRdb's copy has only in-frame clones and leaves some out. The table shows tens of thousands of clones, with over 70% occurring only once. General study results and limits: Alterations occurring in top peripheral T cell clonotypes seemed unrelated to pseudoprogression.

About this clone itself: The antigen is unknown.

V was pared by 5 bases and J by 6 bases, with 22 bases between. Germline V gene lookup returns CDR1 LNHDA and CDR2 SQIVND (reference sequence). The CDR3 totals 16 residues. The TCR comes from a woman under 30 with glioma. Some clones in this sample may be carry-over from other donors' samples. The chain has TRBV19 and TRBJ1-2, with D possibly matching TRBD1 (5 bases). Specimen: peripheral blood mononuclear cells (PBMCs), collected from a glioma patient treated with radiotherapy, temozolomide or both. The CDR3 DNA sequence: TGTGCCAGTAGTGGCTATCTGGGGGAAGGAGTCCATGGCTACACCTTC. Protein product: CASSGYLGEGVHGYTF.